Sequencing of this TCR beta chain was carried out in a study of OX40 agonist ivuxolimab in advanced cancers. Background on the study: At 65% to 90% male, the cohort had a mean age of around 56 years, ranging from roughly 20 to 85. People who had prior anti-PD-1, anti-PD-L1 or anti-CTLA-4 therapy could take part, and under 45% had some. Overall study results and limits: At 0.1-3.0 mg/kg, partial responders had clonal expansion among the lowest observed.

The CDR3 is made up of 15 amino acids. Germline V CDR1 and CDR2: MDHEN, SYDVKM. V was clipped by 2 bases and J by 0 bases; unmatched bases: 0. TCRdb's copy holds only in-frame clones and misses some; the assay was immunoSEQ multiplex PCR. This table holds about 71,000 clones, about 88% found once. The table lists this clone with a count of one. Antigen specificity is unknown. The input for sequencing was CD4+ or CD8+ T cells sorted from blood, taken in a trial of the OX40 agonist ivuxolimab. The gene calls are TRBV28 and TRBJ2-2; 7 bases map to TRBD1. The clonotype originates from an adult with an advanced solid tumor such as melanoma, head and neck, liver or kidney cancer. The CDR3 bases are TGTGCCAGCAGTTTAGGGACAGCGAACACCGGGGAGCTGTTTTTT. This sequence encodes CASSLGTANTGELFF.